This is a list of T cell receptor beta chains from one sample in a study of T cells in localized non-small cell lung cancer. TCRdb keeps only in-frame clones here, not all; method: immunoSEQ multiplex PCR. The sample contains around 91,000 clones, 87% of which appear only once. Sequenced material: peripheral blood, taken before any cancer treatment. These receptors were collected from a man aged 35-75 years with stage I squamous cell lung carcinoma. CDR3s include the opening cysteine and the closing phenylalanine or tryptophan. D genes are given only for firm matches. Only part of the rows carry a size: once, few, many, or a class if the clone is expanded.

>.|.|TRBJ2-3|TRBV10-2
TGCGCCAGCAGTGATGGACTGGGGGATACGCAGTATTTT
CASSDGLGDTQYF
>.|TRBD1|TRBJ2-4|TRBV2
TGTGCCAGCACCGGACAGGGCTTAGGGACCAAAAACATTCAGTACTTC
CASTGQGLGTKNIQYF
>.|.|TRBJ1-6|TRBV7-9
TGTGCCAGCAGCTTCCTTACGGCACCCCTCCACTTT
CASSFLTAPLHF
>few|.|TRBJ1-6|TRBV6-5
TGTGCCAGCAGGCCCACAGGGTACGATTCACCCCTCCACTTT
CASRPTGYDSPLHF
>.|TRBD1|TRBJ1-4|TRBV28
TGTGCCAGCAAGGGGGCATCTAATGAAAAACTGTTTTTT
CASKGASNEKLFF
>.|TRBD1|TRBJ2-7|TRBV28
TGTGCCACCCTACAGGGGGCGCTTTACGAGCAGTACTTC
CATLQGALYEQYF
>.|TRBD2|TRBJ2-3|TRBV11-3
TGTGCCAGCAGCATTAGCGGGGGGGCCACAGATACGCAGTATTTT
CASSISGGATDTQYF
>.|.|TRBJ2-7|TRBV19
TGTGCCAGTAGCGGATGGGCGGGCGAGCAGTACTTC
CASSGWAGEQYF
>.|.|TRBJ2-5|TRBV7-2
TGTGCCAGCAGCTTAAGTAGGGTTCGGGAGACCCAGTACTTC
CASSLSRVRETQYF
>.|.|TRBJ2-5|TRBV7-9
TGTGCCAGCAGCTTAGTGGAGGCAGGCCAAGAGACCCAGTACTTC
CASSLVEAGQETQYF
>few|.|TRBJ1-5|TRBV6-6
TGTGCCAGCAGTTACTCAGGTGGGCATCAGCCCCAGCATTTT
CASSYSGGHQPQHF
>.|.|TRBJ1-2|TRBV11-2
TGTGCCAGCAGCCCCGGGGCAGGCTACACCTTC
CASSPGAGYTF
>.|.|TRBJ2-7|TRBV6-5
TGTGCCAGCACCCCCCCGGGCCGCACCTACGAGCAGTACTTC
CASTPPGRTYEQYF
>.|.|TRBJ2-1|TRBV5-6
TGTGCCAGCAGCTTGGCATTGATCCTTGAGCAGTTCTTC
CASSLALILEQFF
>.|TRBD1|TRBJ2-1|TRBV29-1
TGCAGCCCACAATTAAGGGGGCATGAGCAGTTCTTC
CSPQLRGHEQFF
>.|.|TRBJ2-7|TRBV10-2
TGCGCCAGCAGTGAGCAAACGCGACTGGCCCCCCGCGAGCAGTACTTC
CASSEQTRLAPREQYF
>.|.|TRBJ1-6|TRBV7-9
TGTGCCAGCAGCCAAGACGGGGATTCACCCCTCCACTTT
CASSQDGDSPLHF
>.|.|TRBJ2-1|TRBV11-1
TGTGCCAGCAGCGAAGAGTATCAGAATTACAATGAGCAGTTCTTC
CASSEEYQNYNEQFF
>.|TRBD1|TRBJ2-5|TRBV10-3
TGTGCCATCAGTGAGCGACAGGGTGGAGAGACCCAGTACTTC
CAISERQGGETQYF
>.|.|TRBJ1-1|TRBV7-8
TGTGCCAGCAGCTTTCCGGGACACCCGAGGGGCACTGAAGCTTTCTTT
CASSFPGHPRGTEAFF
>.|.|TRBJ2-7|TRBV7-9
TGTGCCAGCAGCTTGACACCTTCCTACGAGCAGTACTTC
CASSLTPSYEQYF
>.|.|TRBJ1-2|TRBV28
TGTGCCAGCAGTTCGCAGTCCTATGGCTACACCTTC
CASSSQSYGYTF
>.|TRBD1|TRBJ1-1|TRBV18
TGTGCCAGCTCTCAGGCTTACAGGGGTGGCACTGAAGCTTTCTTT
CASSQAYRGGTEAFF
>.|TRBD2|TRBJ2-3|TRBV5-1
TGCGCCAGCAGCTTTGGTGTGCAGCGGGGCTTCTCCACAGATACGCAGTATTTT
CASSFGVQRGFSTDTQYF
>.|.|TRBJ2-7|TRBV7-8
TGTGCCAGCAGCTTATACGGACCGCTTTACGAGCAGTACTTC
CASSLYGPLYEQYF
>.|.|TRBJ1-2|TRBV5-5
TGTGCCAGCAGCTTAGGTCTGGTTAGCTACACCTTC
CASSLGLVSYTF
>.|.|TRBJ1-1|TRBV7-9
TGTGCCAGCAGCCGTAATGGGGGCTCGACTGAAGCTTTCTTT
CASSRNGGSTEAFF
>.|TRBD1|TRBJ2-1|TRBV29-1
TGCAGCGTTGGACAGGGTCGGAGTTCGGACAATGAGCAGTTCTTC
CSVGQGRSSDNEQFF
>.|TRBD1|TRBJ1-1|TRBV6-1
TGTGCCAGCAGTGAAGTGACAGGGACTACTGAAGCTTTCTTT
CASSEVTGTTEAFF
>few|.|TRBJ1-1|TRBV7-2
TGTGCCAGCAGCTTCAAACAGGGCCTTGAAGCTTTCTTT
CASSFKQGLEAFF
>.|.|TRBJ1-1|TRBV5-1
TGCGCCACGAGGGACACAACCTTTACGAACACTGAAGCTTTCTTT
CATRDTTFTNTEAFF
>.|.|TRBJ2-2|TRBV2
TGTGCCAGCAGCACAGCCGACCCCGCGAACACCGGGGAGCTGTTTTTT
CASSTADPANTGELFF
>.|.|TRBJ2-2|TRBV5-6
TGTGCCAGCAGGCTATTGGGGAATAGCGACACCGGGGAGCTGTTTTTT
CASRLLGNSDTGELFF
>.|.|TRBJ1-2|TRBV11-1
TGTGCCAGCAGCTTACCCCCCGGCTATGGCTACACCTTC
CASSLPPGYGYTF
>once|TRBD1|TRBJ1-1|TRBV25-1
TGTGCCAGCTTGGACAGGGGGAGAACTGAAGCTTTCTTT
CASLDRGRTEAFF
>once|TRBD1|TRBJ1-2|TRBV7-8
TGTGCCAGCAGCTTAGAGGCAGGGGGCAGGGGCTACACCTTC
CASSLEAGGRGYTF
>.|TRBD1|TRBJ1-2|TRBV11-2
TGTGCCAGCAGCCCCTCGGACAGGGTAACGGGCTACACCTTC
CASSPSDRVTGYTF
>once|.|TRBJ2-3|TRBV6-1
TGTGCCAGCAGTCCCAGGAGATCTAGCACAGATACGCAGTATTTT
CASSPRRSSTDTQYF
>.|.|TRBJ1-1|TRBV6-5
TGTGCCAGCAGTTACGGGGGTGTCACTGAAGCTTTCTTT
CASSYGGVTEAFF
>.|.|TRBJ1-3|TRBV5-1
TGCGCCAGCTGCCCTGGGGGGGGAACTGGAAACACCATATATTTT
CASCPGGGTGNTIYF
>.|.|TRBJ1-2|TRBV11-2
TGTGCCAGCAGTCCGACCGGACACTATGGCTACACCTTC
CASSPTGHYGYTF